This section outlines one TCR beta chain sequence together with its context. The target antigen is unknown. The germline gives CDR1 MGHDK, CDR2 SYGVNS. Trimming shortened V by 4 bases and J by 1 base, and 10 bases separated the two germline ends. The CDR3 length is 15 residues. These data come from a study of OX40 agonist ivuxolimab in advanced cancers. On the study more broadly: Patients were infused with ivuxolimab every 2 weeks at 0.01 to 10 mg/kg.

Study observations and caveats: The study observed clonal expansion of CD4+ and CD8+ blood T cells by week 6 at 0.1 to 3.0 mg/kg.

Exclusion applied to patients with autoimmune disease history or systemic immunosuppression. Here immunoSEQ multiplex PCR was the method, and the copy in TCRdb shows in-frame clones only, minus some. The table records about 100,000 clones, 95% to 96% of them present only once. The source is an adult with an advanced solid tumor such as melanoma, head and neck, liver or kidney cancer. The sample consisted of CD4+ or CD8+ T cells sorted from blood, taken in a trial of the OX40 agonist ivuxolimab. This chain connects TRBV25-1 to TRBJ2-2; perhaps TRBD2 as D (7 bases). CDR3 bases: TGTGCCAGCAGTGGGGAGGGGGAGAACACCGGGGAGCTGTTTTTT. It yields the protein CASSGEGENTGELFF.